This T cell receptor (beta chain) was recorded in a study of shared clonotypes between healthy human individuals. Turning to the study itself: Two female and a few male donors aged 18 to 49 were enrolled.

Several immunoSEQ plates received, in even portions, the genomic DNA of each subset. Data came from immunoSEQ multiplex PCR; TCRdb stores just in-frame clones and leaves some out. The sample has roughly 2 million clones, under 97% seen once. J lost 4 bases, V lost 6 bases, and 3 bases had no gene match. Germline CDR1 reads SNHLY; CDR2 reads FYNNEI. This CDR3 has 16 amino acids. Findings and caveats of the study: Clonotype sharing among donors was expected to depend on sequencing depth. Naive subsets tended to show greater estimated richness than memory subsets.

Remarks on this clone: What it recognizes is unknown.

This chain links TRBV2 with TRBJ2-1; TRBD2 matches at 16 bases. Source material: naive CD4+ T cells sorted from blood. The sample's subset: CD45RA+ positively selected. The sequence came from a man between 18 and 29 years old in good health. CDR3 region: CASRGLAGGEYNEQFF. CDR3 DNA sequence: TGTGCCAGCAGGGGACTAGCGGGAGGGGAATACAATGAGCAGTTCTTC.